This entry is about one T cell receptor (beta chain). Of the isolated RNA, all was reverse transcribed, and so the sequenced material was expressed TCRB transcripts. Here immunoSEQ multiplex PCR was the method, and the copy in TCRdb shows in-frame clones only, minus some. The data show 350,000 to 450,000 clones, about 15% seen once. CDR3 length: 13 residues. Germline lookup yields CDR1 SQVTM and CDR2 ANQGSEA. V shed 5 bases and J 4 bases; nucleotides not matched to a gene: 3. This sample was taken from a study of beta chain features in type 1 diabetes. By way of CD45RO/CCR7/CD25/CD127/CD95/CD27, the CD4+ regulatory, stem cell-like memory, central memory and naive cells were sorted.

The chain couples TRBV29-1 to TRBJ2-3; 10 nucleotides align to TRBD2. Material for sequencing was naive CD4+ T cells from blood. The TCR originated in a woman aged 18 to 35 in good health. The CDR3 spells CSVRLAGPDTQYF. CDR3 DNA sequence: TGCAGCGTTCGACTAGCGGGCCCAGATACGCAGTATTTT.